Shown below are 6 T cell receptor beta chains from a single sample sequenced in a study of somatic mutations in cytotoxic T cells in rheumatoid arthritis. Sequencing used immunoSEQ multiplex PCR; TCRdb keeps in-frame clones, though not all of them. The sample shows 21,000 or so clones, approximately 81% of them seen only once. The sample was CD8+ T cells sorted from blood. The receptors were sampled from an adult with rheumatoid arthritis.

This clone was seen only a few times. The chain combines TRBV6-1 with TRBJ1-5; D unresolved. Per the germline V gene, CDR1 is MNHNS and CDR2 is SASEGT. Trimming took off 2 bases at V and 4 bases at J, with 12 bases between the two ends. This CDR3 spans 15 amino acids. The CDR3 reads CASSELAGYNQPQHF. The DNA of the CDR3 is TGTGCCAGCAGTGAACTGGCAGGCTATAATCAGCCCCAGCATTTT.

V usage is TRBV4-2 and J usage is TRBJ2-5; either TRBD1 or TRBD2 may fit D (5 bases each). CDR1 LGHNA and CDR2 YNFKEQ come from the germline V gene. The CDR3 runs to 16 residues. V was cut by 1 base and J by 0 bases, with 12 bases left in between. CDR3 nucleotide sequence: TGTGCCAGCAGCCAAGCACCGGGGCTCAACCAAGAGACCCAGTACTTC. The encoded protein is CASSQAPGLNQETQYF.

J is TRBJ2-1 and V is TRBV11-2, with D perhaps matching TRBD1 (6 bases). The CDR3 totals 13 residues. Germline V gene data show CDR1 as SGHAT and CDR2 as FQNNGV. V gave up 5 bases and J gave up 4 bases, with 9 bases separating them. For the CDR3, the DNA is TGTGCCAGCAGCAAAGGGGGTTACAATGAGCAGTTCTTC. Its translation is CASSKGGYNEQFF.

The CDR3 DNA sequence: TGTGCCAGCAGGGGGCTAGCGGGGGCCCACTTTGCCTACAATGAGCAGTTCTTC. Protein sequence: CASRGLAGAHFAYNEQFF. This chain joins TRBV28 and TRBJ2-1, with 10 bases aligning to TRBD2. Germline V CDR1 and CDR2: MDHEN, SYDVKM. V lost 6 bases, J lost 2 bases, and 13 bases stayed unmatched. This CDR3 contains 18 residues.

This chain links TRBV29-1 with TRBJ2-5, with D possibly matching TRBD1 (5 bases). V was cut by 4 bases and J by 1 base, with 7 bases left in between. Per the germline V gene, CDR1 is SQVTM and CDR2 is ANQGSEA. This CDR3 region has 12 residues. This CDR3 is CSVVQGQETQYF. For the CDR3, the DNA is TGCAGCGTTGTTCAGGGCCAAGAGACCCAGTACTTC.

This clone was seen just once. The chain links TRBV5-1 to TRBJ2-6; either TRBD1 or TRBD2 may fit D (5 bases each). CDR1 SGHRS and CDR2 YFSETQ come from the germline V gene. This CDR3 spans 18 amino acids. Trimming cost V 1 base and J 1 base, with 15 bases left between them. CDR3 coding DNA: TGCGCCAGCAGCTTGTTGAGGGGCCATGAGTCTGGGGCCAACGTCCTGACTTTC. Translation gives CASSLLRGHESGANVLTF. Looking up the rest from reference TRBV5-1 and TRBJ2-6 gives the full variable domain: KAGVTQTPRYLIKTRGQQVTLSCSPISGHRSVSWYQQTPGQGLQFLFEYFSETQRNKGNFPGRFSGRQFSNSRSEMNVSTLELGDSALYLCASSLLRGHESGANVLTFGAGSRLTVL.